This TCR beta chain is from a study of T cell responses to AZD1222 COVID-19 vaccine. Broader study findings: Repertoire collection took place solely once the T cell response had peaked. Recipients of AZD1222 seropositive at baseline numbered only five or six. The sample set comprised mostly white British donors with more females, and clonal diversity was possibly underestimated.

The CDR3 spans 18 residues. Germline CDR1 and CDR2: KGHSH and LQKENI. Trimming took off 3 bases at V and 0 bases at J, with 18 bases between the two ends. Second-dose schedules of about 4 or about 12 weeks were combined. Assay: immunoSEQ multiplex PCR; the TCRdb copy retains only in-frame clones and omits some. Among around 80,000 clones listed, about 90% were seen once. With respect to this clone: Its target is unknown.

The sample consisted of peripheral blood, taken 28 days after the second AZD1222 dose. This clonotype was obtained from an adult who received the AZD1222 COVID-19 vaccine. This chain joins TRBV18 and TRBJ1-5; D may be TRBD1 (6 bases). CDR3 in amino acids: CASSPSGASLDSNQPQHF. CDR3 bases: TGTGCCAGCTCACCCTCAGGGGCATCTCTTGATAGCAATCAGCCCCAGCATTTT.